The text below deals with one TCR beta chain. The sample belongs to a study of technical replicates of blood from several donors. Repertoires were generated with immunoSEQ multiplex PCR, while TCRdb's copy carries only in-frame clones and drops some. The sample carries tens of thousands of clones, nearly 98% recorded once. The germline V gene encodes CDR1 SGHNT and CDR2 YENEEA. The V gene lost 1 base and the J gene lost 6 bases, with 15 bases spanning the gap. The CDR3 has 15 amino acids. Sample: T cells isolated from PBMCs. The TCR was taken from a human donor in good health. V and J are TRBV11-3 and TRBJ1-1; D is unresolved. CDR3 sequence: CASSLGGGGGSEAFF. As DNA, the CDR3 is TGTGCCAGCAGCTTAGGTGGTGGAGGAGGGTCTGAAGCTTTCTTT.